This T cell receptor (beta chain) was sequenced for a study of T cell repertoires in cytomegalovirus infection. This clonotype has a count of ten or more. TCRdb reanalysed the reads using MiXCR and keeps one entry per CDR3 protein. The table records about 740,000 distinct CDR3 sequences, 35% of them present only once. The V end was cut by 1 base, the J end by 2 bases, with 11 bases between. The CDR3 is made up of 15 amino acids. Germline V gene lookup returns CDR1 SEHNR and CDR2 FQNEAQ (reference sequence). Sequencing was done on a sample of PBMCs. This chain joins TRBV7-9 and TRBJ1-2, with no clear D. The origin of this receptor is a human donor in good health (CMV status not recorded). Some clones in this sample may be carry-over from other donors' samples. CDR3 sequence reads: CASSLGPPVNYGYTF. CDR3 in DNA: TGTGCCAGCAGCTTAGGGCCCCCAGTCAACTATGGCTACACCTTC.